The rows below give T cell receptor beta chains drawn from one sample of a study of cytomegalovirus exposure and HLA in healthy donors. Sequenced by immunoSEQ multiplex PCR; TCRdb stores in-frame clones only, minus some. The table lists roughly 100,000 clones, roughly an eighth of them singletons. Sample: PBMCs. The receptor source for this set is a man between 40 and 49 years old in good health and CMV-seropositive. The CDR3 runs from the conserved cysteine through the conserved F or W. D genes are given only for firm matches. Rows may omit the clone size; those that give it use once, few, many or a size class.

D gene: .; J gene: TRBJ1-4; clone size: .; V gene: TRBV5-1; CDR3 DNA: TGCGCCAGCAGGGCGGGGGCTAATGAAAAACTGTTTTTT; CDR3 protein: CASRAGANEKLFF
D gene: .; J gene: TRBJ1-5; clone size: .; V gene: TRBV6-6; CDR3 DNA: TGTGCCAGCAGTTACTCCACGTCGGGGGGCGATCAGCCCCAGCATTTT; CDR3 protein: CASSYSTSGGDQPQHF
D gene: TRBD1; J gene: TRBJ2-6; clone size: .; V gene: TRBV9; CDR3 DNA: TGTGCCAACAGCGTTGCGGGACAGGGGTTTTCTGGGGCCAACGTCCTGACTTTC; CDR3 protein: CANSVAGQGFSGANVLTF
D gene: TRBD1; J gene: TRBJ2-6; clone size: few; V gene: TRBV19; CDR3 DNA: TGTGCCAGTAGTCGCGACAGGGTTGGGGCCAACGTCCTGACTTTC; CDR3 protein: CASSRDRVGANVLTF
D gene: TRBD2; J gene: TRBJ2-7; clone size: .; V gene: TRBV6-5; CDR3 DNA: TGTGCCAGCAGTCGACTAGCGGGGACCTACGAGCAGTACTTC; CDR3 protein: CASSRLAGTYEQYF
D gene: .; J gene: TRBJ2-3; clone size: few; V gene: TRBV27; CDR3 DNA: TGTGCCAGCAGAAGGGGGTACCGCACAGATACGCAGTATTTT; CDR3 protein: CASRRGYRTDTQYF
D gene: .; J gene: TRBJ2-5; clone size: .; V gene: TRBV28; CDR3 DNA: TGTGCCAGCAGTTTACGGGCAGGGGTTCAAGAGACCCAGTACTTC; CDR3 protein: CASSLRAGVQETQYF
D gene: .; J gene: TRBJ2-4; clone size: .; V gene: TRBV25-1; CDR3 DNA: TGTGCCAGCGGAGGGGTTTTGGGAGCCAAAAACATTCAGTACTTC; CDR3 protein: CASGGVLGAKNIQYF
D gene: TRBD2; J gene: TRBJ2-5; clone size: .; V gene: TRBV7-2; CDR3 DNA: TGTGCCAGCAGCTTAGTAAAAGCTAGCGGGGAGACCCAGTACTTC; CDR3 protein: CASSLVKASGETQYF
D gene: TRBD2; J gene: TRBJ2-2; clone size: many; V gene: TRBV7-8; CDR3 DNA: TGTGCCAGCAGCTTAAAAGAAAAGACCAGGACTAGCCGGAGCGGGGAGCTGTTTTTT; CDR3 protein: CASSLKEKTRTSRSGELFF
D gene: .; J gene: TRBJ2-3; clone size: .; V gene: TRBV7-6; CDR3 DNA: TGTGCCAGCAGCCGCGGAGGGATCACAGATACGCAGTATTTT; CDR3 protein: CASSRGGITDTQYF
D gene: .; J gene: TRBJ1-4; clone size: few; V gene: TRBV30; CDR3 DNA: TGTGCCTGGAGTGTAGGGGGATCTAATGAAAAACTGTTTTTT; CDR3 protein: CAWSVGGSNEKLFF
D gene: TRBD2; J gene: TRBJ2-3; clone size: few; V gene: TRBV27; CDR3 DNA: TGTGCCAGCAGTTCTCCAAGCGGGAGGGCCACAGATACGCAGTATTTT; CDR3 protein: CASSSPSGRATDTQYF
D gene: .; J gene: TRBJ2-5; clone size: few; V gene: TRBV29-1; CDR3 DNA: TGCAGCGTTGGATTGGTCAGGCTGTGGGAGACCCAGTACTTC; CDR3 protein: CSVGLVRLWETQYF
D gene: TRBD2; J gene: TRBJ2-4; clone size: few; V gene: TRBV6-5; CDR3 DNA: TGTGCCAGCAGTTTAGCGGGAGGGACTAAAAACATTCAGTACTTC; CDR3 protein: CASSLAGGTKNIQYF
D gene: TRBD1; J gene: TRBJ1-2; clone size: few; V gene: TRBV28; CDR3 DNA: TGTGCCAGCAGCAGAGACAGGGACGGTGGCTACACCTTC; CDR3 protein: CASSRDRDGGYTF
D gene: .; J gene: TRBJ2-3; clone size: few; V gene: TRBV25-1; CDR3 DNA: TGTGCCAGCAGTGAATACTCGGGGTCGTTGCCGAGGGATACGCAGTATTTT; CDR3 protein: CASSEYSGSLPRDTQYF
D gene: TRBD1; J gene: TRBJ2-7; clone size: few; V gene: TRBV4-1; CDR3 DNA: TGCGCCAGCAGCCCCTACGCTCTTGGACAGGCGAGGGAGCAGTACTTC; CDR3 protein: CASSPYALGQAREQYF
D gene: TRBD1; J gene: TRBJ2-7; clone size: few; V gene: TRBV25-1; CDR3 DNA: TGTGCCAGCAGTCACAGGGACAGTTCCTCCTACGAGCAGTACTTC; CDR3 protein: CASSHRDSSSYEQYF
D gene: TRBD2; J gene: TRBJ2-7; clone size: .; V gene: TRBV5-8; CDR3 DNA: TGTGCCAGCAGCACCGTGACTAGCGGGACCTACGAGCAGTACTTC; CDR3 protein: CASSTVTSGTYEQYF
D gene: TRBD1; J gene: TRBJ1-1; clone size: few; V gene: TRBV12-5; CDR3 DNA: TGTGCTAGTGGCTTGGGACAGCGGGGCACTGAAGCTTTCTTT; CDR3 protein: CASGLGQRGTEAFF
D gene: TRBD1; J gene: TRBJ1-5; clone size: .; V gene: TRBV5-4; CDR3 DNA: TGTGCCAGCAGTTCACAGGGGCCGGGGAGCAATCAGCCCCAGCATTTT; CDR3 protein: CASSSQGPGSNQPQHF
D gene: TRBD1; J gene: TRBJ2-2; clone size: few; V gene: TRBV4-3; CDR3 DNA: TGCGCCAGCAGCCAAGATAACGGGGACAGGGTCGGGGAGCTGTTTTTT; CDR3 protein: CASSQDNGDRVGELFF
D gene: TRBD2; J gene: TRBJ2-1; clone size: .; V gene: TRBV9; CDR3 DNA: TGTGCCAGCAGCGTAGTCGGACTAGCGGGACTCAATGAGCAGTTCTTC; CDR3 protein: CASSVVGLAGLNEQFF
D gene: TRBD2; J gene: TRBJ2-1; clone size: few; V gene: TRBV5-4; CDR3 DNA: TGTGCCAGCAGACCCTGGGGACTAGCGGGACACCGAGGGCAGTTCTTC; CDR3 protein: CASRPWGLAGHRGQFF
D gene: TRBD2; J gene: TRBJ2-7; clone size: .; V gene: TRBV7-8; CDR3 DNA: TGTGCCAGCAGCTCGCAGGCCGGGACTAGCTATCAGGAGCAGTACTTC; CDR3 protein: CASSSQAGTSYQEQYF
D gene: .; J gene: TRBJ2-2; clone size: few; V gene: TRBV18; CDR3 DNA: TGTGCCAGCTCACCACAGGCAGGGCACACCGGGGAGCTGTTTTTT; CDR3 protein: CASSPQAGHTGELFF
D gene: .; J gene: TRBJ2-1; clone size: .; V gene: TRBV19; CDR3 DNA: TGTGCCAGTAGTCCTAGCGAATCCTACAATGAGCAGTTCTTC; CDR3 protein: CASSPSESYNEQFF
D gene: .; J gene: TRBJ1-5; clone size: .; V gene: TRBV27; CDR3 DNA: TGTGCCAGCAGTTTAAGGGGTCACAATCAGCCCCAGCATTTT; CDR3 protein: CASSLRGHNQPQHF
D gene: .; J gene: TRBJ1-1; clone size: .; V gene: TRBV4-1; CDR3 DNA: TGCGCCAGCAGTTCTGAGCCCGCGAACACTGAAGCTTTCTTT; CDR3 protein: CASSSEPANTEAFF
D gene: .; J gene: TRBJ2-2; clone size: .; V gene: TRBV23-1; CDR3 DNA: TGCGCCAGCCAAGGAAGGTCTACTACGAACACCGGGGAGCTGTTTTTT; CDR3 protein: CASQGRSTTNTGELFF
D gene: .; J gene: TRBJ1-1; clone size: few; V gene: TRBV5-1; CDR3 DNA: TGCGCCAGCAGCTTGGATCACATGAACACTGAAGCTTTCTTT; CDR3 protein: CASSLDHMNTEAFF
D gene: .; J gene: TRBJ1-3; clone size: .; V gene: TRBV6-1; CDR3 DNA: TGTGCCAGCAGTGAAGCGCGGGTTCCTTACGGAAACACCATATATTTT; CDR3 protein: CASSEARVPYGNTIYF
D gene: .; J gene: TRBJ2-3; clone size: .; V gene: TRBV2; CDR3 DNA: TGTGCCAGCAGTGAGCGGATTCGCACAGATACGCAGTATTTT; CDR3 protein: CASSERIRTDTQYF
D gene: .; J gene: TRBJ2-5; clone size: .; V gene: TRBV10-1; CDR3 DNA: TGCGCCAGCAGTGACCCGTATGGCCAGCAGTACTTC; CDR3 protein: CASSDPYGQQYF
D gene: TRBD1; J gene: TRBJ2-1; clone size: few; V gene: TRBV10-1; CDR3 DNA: TGCGCCAGCAGTGAGTACAGGGGTAGGAATGAGCAGTTCTTC; CDR3 protein: CASSEYRGRNEQFF
D gene: TRBD2; J gene: TRBJ2-7; clone size: .; V gene: TRBV6-1; CDR3 DNA: TGTGCCAGCACGACTAGCGGGAGTCTATACTACGAGCAGTACTTC; CDR3 protein: CASTTSGSLYYEQYF
D gene: TRBD1; J gene: TRBJ2-7; clone size: .; V gene: TRBV27; CDR3 DNA: TGTGCCAGCAGTGCGACAGGGCACTCCTACGAGCAGTACTTC; CDR3 protein: CASSATGHSYEQYF
D gene: TRBD1; J gene: TRBJ2-7; clone size: few; V gene: TRBV2; CDR3 DNA: TGTGCCAGCAGTCCACGGACAGGGCCCTACGAGCAGTACTTC; CDR3 protein: CASSPRTGPYEQYF
D gene: .; J gene: TRBJ1-1; clone size: .; V gene: TRBV6-1; CDR3 DNA: TGTGCCAGCTTACGGGAGCCCCTGAACACTGAAGCTTTCTTT; CDR3 protein: CASLREPLNTEAFF
D gene: TRBD1; J gene: TRBJ1-2; clone size: .; V gene: TRBV15; CDR3 DNA: TGTGCCACCAGCGTGGGACAGGGTAACTATGGCTACACCTTC; CDR3 protein: CATSVGQGNYGYTF
D gene: .; J gene: TRBJ1-6; clone size: few; V gene: TRBV5-4; CDR3 DNA: TGTGCCAGCAGCTTCCGGGCAGGGAATTCACCCCTCCACTTT; CDR3 protein: CASSFRAGNSPLHF
D gene: TRBD1; J gene: TRBJ2-1; clone size: .; V gene: TRBV11-2; CDR3 DNA: TGTGCCAGCAGCTCCCCGCGACAGGGCCTGTCCTACAATGAGCAGTTCTTC; CDR3 protein: CASSSPRQGLSYNEQFF
D gene: .; J gene: TRBJ1-4; clone size: .; V gene: TRBV7-2; CDR3 DNA: TGTGCCAGCAGCTTAGCGCTTCCCCCCCTCGGGAATGAAAAACTGTTTTTT; CDR3 protein: CASSLALPPLGNEKLFF
D gene: TRBD1; J gene: TRBJ1-1; clone size: few; V gene: TRBV9; CDR3 DNA: TGTGCCAGCAGCCTTCAAGACAGGGGCTCGACTGAAGCTTTCTTT; CDR3 protein: CASSLQDRGSTEAFF
D gene: TRBD1; J gene: TRBJ2-2; clone size: .; V gene: TRBV30; CDR3 DNA: TGTGCCTGGGTGGGACAGGGCGTCACCGGGGAGCTGTTTTTT; CDR3 protein: CAWVGQGVTGELFF
D gene: .; J gene: TRBJ1-2; clone size: few; V gene: TRBV28; CDR3 DNA: TGTGCCAGCAGTTTGGAGGACAGTAGCCTAAATGGCTACACCTTC; CDR3 protein: CASSLEDSSLNGYTF
D gene: .; J gene: TRBJ2-1; clone size: few; V gene: TRBV5-4; CDR3 DNA: TGTGCCAGCAGCTTGGATGGGGTAGCGTCCTACAATGAGCAGTTCTTC; CDR3 protein: CASSLDGVASYNEQFF
D gene: .; J gene: TRBJ2-7; clone size: .; V gene: TRBV6-5; CDR3 DNA: TGTGCCACCCAAGCATGGCGGGGCTCCTACGAGCAGTACTTC; CDR3 protein: CATQAWRGSYEQYF
D gene: TRBD2; J gene: TRBJ2-1; clone size: .; V gene: TRBV15; CDR3 DNA: TGTGCCACGGGGGGGGATGCCTACAATGAGCAGTTCTTC; CDR3 protein: CATGGDAYNEQFF